Included here is one TCR beta chain sequence, with context. These data belong to a study of blood T cell repertoires in COVID-19. Study overall: The study drew acute and convalescent COVID-19 samples from the United States, Italy and Spain. T cells, B-cell-depleted T cells, or PBMCs provided the cDNA or gDNA that served as material.

Under the authors' procedure: Reference gene primers were amplified, and this amplification served to estimate nucleated cell counts. The data were produced by immunoSEQ multiplex PCR, yet TCRdb's version contains in-frame clones alone and is incomplete. V and J calls and clone size follow that table, whereas D and trimming were derived from the DNA. The repertoire holds 300,000 to 400,000 clones, with about four fifths as singletons. The sequencing sample was made of peripheral blood. The clonotype comes from a man under 40 with active or convalescent COVID-19.

The CDR3 nucleotides read TGTGCCAGCAGCCTTGGGACAGCTAATCAGCCCCAGCATTTT. Protein product: CASSLGTANQPQHF. The rearrangement links TRBV6-6 to TRBJ1-5; 7 bases agree with TRBD1. The CDR3 sequence is 14 residues long. Germline CDR1 and CDR2: MNHNY and SVGAGI (reference sequence). V lost 6 bases to trimming and J lost 4 bases; unmatched junction nucleotides: 6.